This T cell receptor beta chain derives from a study of T cells after yellow fever vaccination. The V gene's germline CDR1 is SGHAT and CDR2 FQNNGV. The CDR3 is 18 amino acids. The V end was cut by 1 base, the J end by 0 bases, with 13 bases between. Notes on this clonotype: Its antigen is currently unknown.

Each CDR3 protein gets one entry after TCRdb re-called the 5' RACE reads with MiXCR. The table lists under 600,000 distinct CDR3 sequences, 13% of them singletons. The study, taken as a whole, reports: Though weaker, the secondary response peaked faster, on day 5 versus 15.

Source: PBMCs, taken on the day of the yellow fever booster vaccination. This TCR derives from a man aged 25 to 40 who received the YFV17D yellow fever vaccine. This chain links TRBV11-2 with TRBJ2-6; TRBD1 or TRBD2 may be the D gene (5 bases each). The CDR3 DNA reads as TGTGCCAGCAGCTTAGTTATCGAGGGGAGCTCTGGGGCCAACGTCCTGACTTTC. Residues: CASSLVIEGSSGANVLTF.